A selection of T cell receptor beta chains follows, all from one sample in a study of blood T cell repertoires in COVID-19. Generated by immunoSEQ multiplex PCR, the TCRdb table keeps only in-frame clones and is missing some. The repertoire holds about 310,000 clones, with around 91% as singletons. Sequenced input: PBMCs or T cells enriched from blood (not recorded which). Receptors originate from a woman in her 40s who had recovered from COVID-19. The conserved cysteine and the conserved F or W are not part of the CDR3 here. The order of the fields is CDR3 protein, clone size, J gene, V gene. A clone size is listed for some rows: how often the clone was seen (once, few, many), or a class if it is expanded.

CDR3: ASREGATFGYT
size: -
J: TRBJ1-2
V: TRBV5-1

CDR3: ASSLAGTTLSDEQF
size: -
J: TRBJ2-1
V: TRBV28

CDR3: ASLRTATSGANVLT
size: -
J: TRBJ2-6
V: TRBV19

CDR3: ASSFPGQVDSLTQH
size: -
J: TRBJ1-5
V: TRBV28

CDR3: ASTDRSSYNSPLH
size: -
J: TRBJ1-6
V: TRBV28

CDR3: ASSQDRTSGSDGAKNIQY
size: -
J: TRBJ2-4
V: TRBV4-1

CDR3: ASSPTGPYGYT
size: -
J: TRBJ1-2
V: TRBV12-3/TRBV12-4

CDR3: ASIRVGQQETQY
size: -
J: TRBJ2-5
V: TRBV5-6

CDR3: ASSLGLAGGSTQY
size: -
J: TRBJ2-3
V: TRBV7-7

CDR3: ASSSLGGNGYT
size: -
J: TRBJ1-2
V: TRBV28

CDR3: ATSRVYTGDYEQY
size: -
J: TRBJ2-7
V: TRBV15

CDR3: ASSTPSEAQH
size: -
J: TRBJ1-5
V: TRBV28

CDR3: ASSSQLLTGTGELF
size: -
J: TRBJ2-2
V: TRBV11-2

CDR3: SATITSGNEQF
size: -
J: TRBJ2-1
V: TRBV29-1

CDR3: ASSQRASGSSNTGELF
size: -
J: TRBJ2-2
V: TRBV4-2

CDR3: ASSSGGEETQY
size: -
J: TRBJ2-5
V: TRBV7-9

CDR3: ASSQREGVNSPLH
size: -
J: TRBJ1-6
V: TRBV7-2

CDR3: ASSLSPVPGRSYGYT
size: few
J: TRBJ1-2
V: TRBV27

CDR3: SASRQKGGYT
size: -
J: TRBJ1-2
V: TRBV20-1

CDR3: ASSSSGGSNQPQH
size: once
J: TRBJ1-5
V: TRBV27

CDR3: ASSLAGTSGNAEQF
size: -
J: TRBJ2-1
V: TRBV5-4

CDR3: ASSLARNSGANVLT
size: once
J: TRBJ2-6
V: TRBV7-2

CDR3: ASSRSGRAYNEQF
size: -
J: TRBJ2-1
V: TRBV11-2

CDR3: ASSPGTRLAWANVLT
size: -
J: TRBJ2-6
V: TRBV28

CDR3: ASSEAPGQDEKLF
size: -
J: TRBJ1-4
V: TRBV2

CDR3: ASSQELRGGLNEQF
size: -
J: TRBJ2-1
V: TRBV3-1/TRBV3-2

CDR3: ASSSPQGVAPWF
size: -
J: TRBJ2-1
V: TRBV4-1

CDR3: ASSQATGWLDEQF
size: -
J: TRBJ2-1
V: TRBV4-1

CDR3: ASSTSLIGGYT
size: -
J: TRBJ1-2
V: TRBV7-8

CDR3: ASSWDRTSGNTIY
size: -
J: TRBJ1-3
V: TRBV4-3

CDR3: ASSLRLARDNEQF
size: -
J: TRBJ2-1
V: TRBV5-1

CDR3: ASSSGGGPNIQY
size: -
J: TRBJ2-4
V: TRBV27

CDR3: SALTSGSYYEQY
size: few
J: TRBJ2-7
V: TRBV29-1

CDR3: ASSSPKLGGNEQF
size: -
J: TRBJ2-1
V: TRBV6-5

CDR3: ASSGQGMVSYEQY
size: -
J: TRBJ2-7
V: TRBV2

CDR3: ASSPQAGGNEQY
size: -
J: TRBJ2-7
V: TRBV28

CDR3: ASSVAVRMDEQY
size: -
J: TRBJ2-7
V: TRBV6-5

CDR3: ASSQTGGGQPQH
size: -
J: TRBJ1-5
V: TRBV4-1

CDR3: ASSVPTGGRNTGELF
size: -
J: TRBJ2-2
V: TRBV9

CDR3: ASSVGLAPGELF
size: once
J: TRBJ2-2
V: TRBV9

CDR3: ASSLASAGGELF
size: few
J: TRBJ2-2
V: TRBV7-2

CDR3: AISEAGYNEQF
size: once
J: TRBJ2-1
V: TRBV10-3

CDR3: ASRTSGSRGNEQF
size: -
J: TRBJ2-1
V: TRBV19

CDR3: ASGLTWSSYNEQF
size: -
J: TRBJ2-1
V: TRBV5-6

CDR3: ASIWTSNEQF
size: -
J: TRBJ2-1
V: TRBV2

CDR3: SVSGETQY
size: -
J: TRBJ2-5
V: TRBV29-1

CDR3: ASSWEAGIAGADTDTQY
size: -
J: TRBJ2-3
V: TRBV11-3

CDR3: ASSTTTTLYNEQF
size: -
J: TRBJ2-1
V: TRBV19

CDR3: ASSFLPGQGDTEAF
size: -
J: TRBJ1-1
V: TRBV5-5

CDR3: ASSYSIRGFEQF
size: -
J: TRBJ2-1
V: TRBV6-5

CDR3: ASSLTGTRRDNEQF
size: -
J: TRBJ2-1
V: TRBV5-1

CDR3: ASSQAGVPLNTEAF
size: -
J: TRBJ1-1
V: TRBV4-1

CDR3: ASSSIPLRGQGGCRTGELF
size: -
J: TRBJ2-2
V: TRBV21-1

CDR3: ASSLGQGATYNEQF
size: -
J: TRBJ2-1
V: TRBV5-8

CDR3: ASSRGLSSYNEQF
size: -
J: TRBJ2-1
V: TRBV5-5

CDR3: ASSLPGGEKLF
size: few
J: TRBJ1-4
V: TRBV11-2

CDR3: ASSPLGAGREQY
size: -
J: TRBJ2-7
V: TRBV3-1/TRBV3-2

CDR3: ASSFDGTSLREQF
size: once
J: TRBJ2-1
V: TRBV28

CDR3: ASSQVGGPYNEQF
size: -
J: TRBJ2-1
V: TRBV4-1